This T cell receptor beta chain originates from a study of Ad26.COV2.S vaccination and SARS-CoV-2 variants (TCRdb year 2021). In the study overall: Donors in the vaccine arm were drawn from COV1001, a phase I-IIa trial of Ad26.COV2.S in healthy adults that was multicentre, randomized, double-blind and placebo-controlled. Dosing of Ad26.COV2.S was intramuscular, at either 5x10^10 or 1x10^11 viral particles, delivered as one shot or as two shots spaced 56 days apart. Sequencing of the TCRbeta repertoire served to evaluate the specificity and breadth of SARS-CoV-2-reactive T cell receptors following Ad26.COV2.S vaccination. A total of around 32 samples were included in the TCR-sequenced set, comprising roughly 19 Ad26.COV2.S vaccine recipients, 5 placebo recipients and 8 SARS-CoV-2 convalescent individuals. Trial participants were randomized into five groups of five: low-dose or high-dose Ad26.COV2.S given once or twice, or placebo on both occasions. Blinding of investigators to trial group allocation was maintained during experiments and outcome assessment. The study at large found these results: According to the authors, total T cell responses may have been underestimated by the TCR breadth and depth analyses. Vaccine and placebo recipients had comparable non-spike TCR breadth, which fits with the vaccine containing only spike. Compared with placebo recipients, Ad26.COV2.S recipients showed higher spike-specific TCR breadth (P = 0.0014). After vaccination, substantial breadth of spike-specific CD8+ and CD4+ T cell responses was reported. Comparing responses between vaccine doses or regimens was not something the study was powered to do.

The germline V gene gives CDR1 as SGHRS and CDR2 as YFSETQ. V is cut back by 2 bases and J by 2 bases, with 4 bases in the junction unmatched. CDR3 length: 15 amino acids, cysteine to phenylalanine. Only the CDR3 portion is preserved as DNA: 45 bases, with reading frame beginning at the first base. This clone was observed once. Which antigen it targets is not known. No per-base quality is available; no much larger clone lies one base away. The label giving this sample's treatment or condition can be read as: approximately 18 received Ad26.COV2.S at low or high dose, single or two shots; 5 received placebo; per-sample allocation not given. Repertoires of vaccine and placebo recipients were sequenced from samples collected on day 63 after the first injection. Cohort 1b enrolled about 25 adults aged 18-55 years at a single site in Boston, USA, between 29 July and 7 August 2020. As a vaccine, Ad26.COV2.S was a replication-incompetent adenovirus type 26 vector that expressed a prefusion-stabilized SARS-CoV-2 spike protein derived from the original Wuhan strain.

TCRbeta CDR3 regions were sequenced with the immunoSEQ Assay. After extraction, genomic DNA underwent amplification by bias-controlled multiplex PCR, followed by high-throughput sequencing. The original methods were these. Collapsing and filtering of sequences were performed to quantify the absolute abundance of each unique TCRbeta CDR3 region. T cell fraction was estimated by normalizing TCRbeta template counts to usable DNA, with usable DNA measured through amplification of reference genes found in all nucleated cells. Repertoire TCRs were annotated as SARS-CoV-2-specific by exact matching of V gene, CDR3 amino acid sequence and J gene to a known reactive TCR set. The reference SARS-CoV-2 TCR set was obtained from MIRA and was filtered for enrichment in COVID-19-positive ImmuneCODE repertoires, whereby public or cross-reactive TCRs were removed. Based on the MIRA antigens, annotated TCRs were further analysed at the level of specific ORF or position within ORF. Breadth was defined as the number of annotated unique rearrangements divided by the total number of unique productive rearrangements, and depth was defined as the summed frequency of the annotated unique rearrangements. Two-sided Wilcoxon rank-sum tests were used to compare TCR breadth between groups. TCRdb carries this immuneACCESS record with in-frame sequences only. Its versions omit some clonotypes, under half of them owing to an unresolved V gene in the studies checked, with the rest unexplained. The V and J calls and clone size are taken from that table; D and trimming were inferred from the DNA. The sample records about 420,000 clones, 85% to 90% of which are singletons. The ten top clones hold approximately 4% of the sample.

In this chain, TRBV5-1 is recombined with TRBJ1-3; TRBD1 fits 7 bases in the junction. This clonotype was obtained from a person between 18 and 65 years old who received the Ad26.COV2.S COVID-19 vaccine or a placebo. This specimen consisted of peripheral blood, obtained in a trial of Ad26.COV2.S vaccine versus placebo. Here the CDR3 is given as CASSFSGTAGNTIYF. Read as DNA, the sequence is TGCGCCAGCAGCTTTTCCGGGACAGCTGGAAACACCATATATTTT.